The clone carrying this TCR beta chain was observed a few times. Its antigen remains unknown. These data come from a study of CD8+CD57+ T cells in acquired aplastic anemia. Study-level background: DNA from sorted CD4+ and CD8+ cells averaged roughly 3.2 ug. CD4+ cell libraries from healthy donors averaged approximately 9.9 million reads. Study-wide points: The number of CD8+ CDR3 sequences shared by patients and controls was 25 to 35. Significance was not reached for CD8+ Simpson's diversity between patients and controls.

CDR3 size: 15 residues. The germline gives CDR1 LNHDA, CDR2 SQIVND (reference sequence). The germline V and J ends were trimmed by 5 bases and 3 bases, with 17 bases remaining between them. The use of genomic DNA as template underpinned the TCR beta VDJ and CDR3 profiling. TCRdb recomputed calls from the reads with MiXCR, one row per CDR3 protein. Of some 47,000 distinct CDR3 sequences listed, about 73% are singletons. This TCR was recovered from a human donor in good health, serving as a control. The chain links TRBV19 to TRBJ2-7, with D tentatively TRBD1 (6 bases). The sequenced sample consisted of sorted CD4+, CD8+, or CD8+CD57+ T cells (not recorded which) from PBMCs. The CDR3 sequence is CASSWTDRTDYEQYF. The DNA of the CDR3 is TGTGCCAGTAGTTGGACGGACAGAACCGACTACGAGCAGTACTTC.